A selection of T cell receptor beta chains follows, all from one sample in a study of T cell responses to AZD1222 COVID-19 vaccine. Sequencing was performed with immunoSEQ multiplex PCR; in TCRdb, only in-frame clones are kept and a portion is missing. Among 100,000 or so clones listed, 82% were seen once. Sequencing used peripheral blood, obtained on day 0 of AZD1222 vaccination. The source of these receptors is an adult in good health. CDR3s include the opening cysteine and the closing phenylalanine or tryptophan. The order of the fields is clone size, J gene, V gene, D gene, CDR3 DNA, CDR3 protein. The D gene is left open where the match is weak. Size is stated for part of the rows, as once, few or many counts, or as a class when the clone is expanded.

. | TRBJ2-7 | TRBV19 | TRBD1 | TGTGCCAGTAGTATCCCGACAGGGAAGGACCCCTACGAGCAGTACTTC | CASSIPTGKDPYEQYF
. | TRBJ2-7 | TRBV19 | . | TGTGCCAGTAGTCTGGGAAACGAGCAGTACTTC | CASSLGNEQYF
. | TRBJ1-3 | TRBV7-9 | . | TGTGCCAGCAGCCACCAGTACCCTGTTGGAAACACCATATATTTT | CASSHQYPVGNTIYF
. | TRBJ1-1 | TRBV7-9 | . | TGTGCCAGCAGCGCCCTCGGTGGGGCCACTGAAGCTTTCTTT | CASSALGGATEAFF
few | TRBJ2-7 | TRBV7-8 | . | TGTGCCAGCAGCTTAGCGCAGGGCTACGAGCAGTACTTC | CASSLAQGYEQYF
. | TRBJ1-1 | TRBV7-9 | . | TGTGCCAGCAGCTTAGTTTGGAGGAACACTGAAGCTTTCTTT | CASSLVWRNTEAFF
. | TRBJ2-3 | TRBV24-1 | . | TGTGCCACCAACGACGGGGGATCTAGCACAGATACGCAGTATTTT | CATNDGGSSTDTQYF
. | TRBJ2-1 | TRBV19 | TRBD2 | TGTGCCAGTAGATATAGCGGGGGTTCCTACAATGAGCAGTTCTTC | CASRYSGGSYNEQFF
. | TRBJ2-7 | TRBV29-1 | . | TGCAGCGGGAGAGGGGTCGGCGGGGAGTCCTACGAGCAGTACTTC | CSGRGVGGESYEQYF
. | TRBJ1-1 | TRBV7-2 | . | TGTGCCAGCAGCTTAGCGTGGGGGGGCACTGAAGCTTTCTTT | CASSLAWGGTEAFF
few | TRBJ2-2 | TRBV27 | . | TGTGCCAGCAGTTTATTACAGGGTTTGGTAAATAGAATGGGGTCCGGGGAGCTGTTTTTT | CASSLLQGLVNRMGSGELFF
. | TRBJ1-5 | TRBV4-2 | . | TGTGCCAGCAACCCCTCTCACAATAGCAATCAGCCCCAGCATTTT | CASNPSHNSNQPQHF
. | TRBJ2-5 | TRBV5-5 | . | TGTGCCAGCAGCTCAGGACAGTTCTTGGAGACCCAGTACTTC | CASSSGQFLETQYF
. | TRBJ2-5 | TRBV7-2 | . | TGTGCCAGCAGCTCCTGGGGGGCTAGCGGAATCCAAGAGACCCAGTACTTC | CASSSWGASGIQETQYF
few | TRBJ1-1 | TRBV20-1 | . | TGCAGTGCTAGTGTTCGGGGGAAAGCTTTCTTT | CSASVRGKAFF
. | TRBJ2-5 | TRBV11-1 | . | TGTGCCAGCAGCTTATCTCTGGGGGCAGGGACCCAGTACTTC | CASSLSLGAGTQYF
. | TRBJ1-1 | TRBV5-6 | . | TGTGCCTCTAAATGGGACACGATGAACACTGAAGCTTTCTTT | CASKWDTMNTEAFF
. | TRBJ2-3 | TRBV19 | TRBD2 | TGTGCCAGTAGTAGGGTTAGCGGGGGGGCCGGCACAGATACGCAGTATTTT | CASSRVSGGAGTDTQYF
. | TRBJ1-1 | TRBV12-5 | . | TGTGCTAGTGGTCCAAGGAACACTGAAGCTTTCTTT | CASGPRNTEAFF
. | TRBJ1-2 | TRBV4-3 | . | TGCGCCAGCAGCCAAGATACCCTTTTCAGAAGCTATGGCTACACCTTC | CASSQDTLFRSYGYTF
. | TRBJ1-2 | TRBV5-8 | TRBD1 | TGTGCCAGCAGCCTGGGTGACAGGGGGGATTACGGCTACACCTTC | CASSLGDRGDYGYTF
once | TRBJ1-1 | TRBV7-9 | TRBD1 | TGTGCCAGCTGCCCCCTGGGACAGATGTCTGAAGCTTTCTTT | CASCPLGQMSEAFF
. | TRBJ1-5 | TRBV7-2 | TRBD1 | TGTGCCAGCAGCTTAGTGACAGGGAAAAATCAGCCCCAGCATTTT | CASSLVTGKNQPQHF
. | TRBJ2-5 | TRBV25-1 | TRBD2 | TGTGCCAGCAGTTTGGAACTAGCGGGTTTGGGGAAAGAGACCCAGTACTTC | CASSLELAGLGKETQYF
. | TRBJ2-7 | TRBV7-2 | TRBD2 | TGTGCCAGCAGCTTAGAGAGTCTAGCGGGGCTGTCCTACGAGCAGTACTTC | CASSLESLAGLSYEQYF
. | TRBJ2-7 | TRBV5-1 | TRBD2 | TGCGCCAGCAGCAGGCGTACGGGAGCGGGGAGGCCCTACGAGCAGTACTTC | CASSRRTGAGRPYEQYF
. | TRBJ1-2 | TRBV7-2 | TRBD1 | TGTGCCAGCAGCCAGTCGACAGGGGGCGCTGGGGACTATGGCTACACCTTC | CASSQSTGGAGDYGYTF
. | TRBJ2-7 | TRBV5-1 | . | TGCGCCAGCAGCTTGGGGCAGGGCATCTCCTACGAGCAGTACTTC | CASSLGQGISYEQYF
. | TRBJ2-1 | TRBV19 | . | TGTGCCAGTATGCTTTACAATGAGCAGTTCTTC | CASMLYNEQFF
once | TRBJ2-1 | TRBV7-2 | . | TGTGCCAGCAGCTTATTGGGGCAGTCCTACAATGAGCAGTTCTTC | CASSLLGQSYNEQFF
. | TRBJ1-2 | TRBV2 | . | TGTGCCAGCAGAAACAGGGATGATGGCTACACCTTC | CASRNRDDGYTF
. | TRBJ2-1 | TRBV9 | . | TGTGCCAGCAGCGTAGGAACAACGGGGGCGCATGAGCAGTTCTTC | CASSVGTTGAHEQFF
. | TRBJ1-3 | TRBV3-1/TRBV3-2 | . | TGTGCCAGCAGCCAAGTGGGGCGGTCCGGAAACACCATATATTTT | CASSQVGRSGNTIYF
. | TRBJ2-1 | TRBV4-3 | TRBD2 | TGCGCCAGCAGCCAAGGGGCAGCGGGGGTCCTCAATGAGCAGTTCTTC | CASSQGAAGVLNEQFF
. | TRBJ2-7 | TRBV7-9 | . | TGTGCCAGCAGCTTAGCCGGGACCAACTACGAGCAGTACTTC | CASSLAGTNYEQYF
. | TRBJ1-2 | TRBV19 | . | TGTGCCAGTAGTATAGTCTTACCCAGCTATGGCTACACCTTC | CASSIVLPSYGYTF
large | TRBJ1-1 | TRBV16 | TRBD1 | TGTGCCAGCAGCCAATCGGGGCCAGGGGGCTCTGAAGCTTTCTTT | CASSQSGPGGSEAFF
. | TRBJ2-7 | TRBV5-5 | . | TGTGCCAGCGGATTGGGTTTATTAGGGGCACCCTCGCCGTTTTTC | CASGLGLLGAPSPFF
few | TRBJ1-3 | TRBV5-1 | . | TGCGCCAGCACCCCGGGGGGCTCTGGAAACACCATATATTTT | CASTPGGSGNTIYF
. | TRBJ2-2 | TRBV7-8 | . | TGTGCCATTCGAACGGACCGACTACGTAACACCGGGGAGCTGTTTTTT | CAIRTDRLRNTGELFF
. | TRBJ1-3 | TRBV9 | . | TGTGCCAGCAGCGACCCCCGGGACCATCTAAGCTCTGGAAACACCATATATTTT | CASSDPRDHLSSGNTIYF
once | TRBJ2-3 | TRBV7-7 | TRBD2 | TGTGCCAGCAGCTTGAGACTAGCGGGGGATGAGCAGTATTTT | CASSLRLAGDEQYF
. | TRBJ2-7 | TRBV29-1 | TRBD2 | TGCAGCGTTGAGCGACTAGCGGGGTCCTACGAGCAGTACTTC | CSVERLAGSYEQYF
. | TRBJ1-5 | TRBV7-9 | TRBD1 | TGTGCCAGCAGCCCGGGGACAGGGGCTCAGCCCCAGCATTTT | CASSPGTGAQPQHF
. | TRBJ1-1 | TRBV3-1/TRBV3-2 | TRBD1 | TGTGGGGACAGGGGGGTTTTCTTT | CGDRGVFF
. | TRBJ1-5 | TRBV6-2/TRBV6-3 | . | TGTGCCAGCAGTTACAAGAACCTCGGTCAGCCCCAGCATTTT | CASSYKNLGQPQHF
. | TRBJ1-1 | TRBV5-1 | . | TGCGCCAGCAGCTTGGGGGGTGCCACTGAAGCTTTCTTT | CASSLGGATEAFF
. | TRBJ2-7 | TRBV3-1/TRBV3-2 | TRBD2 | TGTGCCAGCAGCCAAGGAGGGACTACCAGATACTTC | CASSQGGTTRYF
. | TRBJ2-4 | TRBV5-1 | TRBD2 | TGCGCCAGCAGCCCGGGGGGACTAGCGAAAAACATTCAGTACTTC | CASSPGGLAKNIQYF
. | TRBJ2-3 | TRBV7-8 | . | TGTGCCAGCAGCTTAGGTAGCGTAACCACAGATACGCAGTATTTT | CASSLGSVTTDTQYF
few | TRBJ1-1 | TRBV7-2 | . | TGTGCCAGCAGCTTTACAGGACAATCGGCTGAAGCTTTCTTT | CASSFTGQSAEAFF
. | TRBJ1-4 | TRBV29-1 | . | TGCAGCGTTTACCTAGGCAATGAAAAACTGTTTTTT | CSVYLGNEKLFF
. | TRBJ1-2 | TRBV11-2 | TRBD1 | TGTGCCAGCAGCTTAGGTCCGACAGGGAACTATGGCTACACCTTC | CASSLGPTGNYGYTF
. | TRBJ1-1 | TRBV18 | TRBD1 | TGTGCCAGCTCACCACCGAGTGTCAGGGGGCGCGGGACTGAAGCTTTCTTT | CASSPPSVRGRGTEAFF
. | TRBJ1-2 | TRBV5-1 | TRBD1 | TGCGCCAGCAGCCCCCGGGACAGGCCCTATGGCTACACCTTC | CASSPRDRPYGYTF